Presented here are 27 T cell receptor beta chains from one specimen sequenced in a study of CD8 T cells in ankylosing spondylitis. General observations from the study: In ankylosing spondylitis blood, a motif of seven to nine highly homologous TCR beta variants appeared characteristic.

MiXCR was run by TCRdb on the 5' RACE reads, yielding one entry per CDR3 protein. The sample carries some 840,000 distinct CDR3 sequences, 10% to 15% recorded once. No antigens are known for them. The specimen was blood, either unsorted or a sorted T cell fraction (not recorded which). The receptors stem from a male donor with ankylosing spondylitis.

The CDR3 nucleotides read TGCAGCGTTGGGGGTTTTGATAGCAATCAGCCCCAGCATTTT. Its translation is CSVGGFDSNQPQHF. V gene TRBV29-1 combines with J gene TRBJ1-5; D not resolved. CDR3 size: 14 residues. Germline V gives CDR1 SQVTM, CDR2 ANQGSEA. Trimming took off 4 bases at V and 0 bases at J, with 10 bases between the two ends.

The chain carries TRBV9 and TRBJ1-6; D uncertain. The germline V gene encodes CDR1 SGDLS and CDR2 YYNGEE. V dropped 2 bases and J dropped 6 bases, with 15 bases sitting between them. The CDR3 is made up of 16 amino acids. CDR3 amino acids: CASSVEASLPNSPLHF. CDR3 DNA: TGTGCCAGCAGCGTTGAAGCTTCTCTCCCTAATTCACCCCTCCACTTT.

V gene TRBV7-8 combines with J gene TRBJ1-1; unclear D gene. In germline, CDR1 is SGHVS, CDR2 FQNEAQ. The CDR3 runs 16 residues. Deletions cut 2 bases from V and 0 bases from J, with 13 bases between. The CDR3 DNA follows: TGTGCCAGCAGCTTAACCGCAAGGAGCATGAACACTGAAGCTTTCTTT. This sequence encodes CASSLTARSMNTEAFF.

Many counts were recorded for this clonotype. V is TRBV7-9 and J is TRBJ1-1; D is unclear. CDR3 length equals 11 residues. Germline CDR1 and CDR2: SEHNR and FQNEAQ (reference sequence). V lost 3 bases and J lost 7, with 6 bases in between. The CDR3 here is CASSLYHEAFF. CDR3 DNA sequence: TGTGCCAGCAGCTTGTACCATGAAGCTTTCTTT.

The J gene is TRBJ2-7, the V gene TRBV5-1; TRBD2 matches 8 bases. Germline loops: CDR1 SGHRS, CDR2 YFSETQ. The CDR3 has 15 residues. V was clipped by 0 bases and J by 4 bases; unmatched bases: 6. The CDR3: CASSLGREGQYEQYF. The CDR3 DNA follows: TGCGCCAGCAGCTTGGGACGGGAGGGCCAGTACGAGCAGTACTTC.

The chain employs TRBV20-1 and TRBJ2-4; no clear D gene. V lost 7 bases, J lost 6 bases, and 7 bases lay in between. The CDR3 covers 10 residues. In germline, CDR1 is DFQATT, CDR2 SNEGSKA (reference sequence). The CDR3 DNA reads TGCAGTGTATCCACAAACATTCAGTACTTC. It codes for CSVSTNIQYF.

This clonotype was detected many times. The DNA of the CDR3 is TGTGCCAGCAGCCGCCCTTGGAGTGAAGCTTTCTTT. As protein: CASSRPWSEAFF. The chain uses TRBV12-3 or TRBV12-4 and TRBJ1-1, with D unclear. V gave up 6 bases and J gave up 7 bases, with 12 bases separating them. The CDR3 runs to 12 residues.

The chain recombines TRBV20-1 with TRBJ1-4; 7 bases map to TRBD1. With 6 bases clipped from V and 10 bases from J, the junction kept 14 bases outside the gene matches. CDR3 size: 14 residues. From germline, CDR1 is DFQATT and CDR2 SNEGSKA (reference sequence). The CDR3 nucleotides read TGCAGTGCAAGCCAGGGACAGCCTCCGTTAAAACTGTTTTTT. The encoded protein is CSASQGQPPLKLFF.

This chain connects TRBV6-2 or TRBV6-3 to TRBJ2-6, with D unclear. Germline V gene lookup returns CDR1 MNHEY and CDR2 SVGEGT. The CDR3 loop spans 16 amino acids. V was clipped by 2 bases and J by 1 base, with 9 bases between them. The CDR3 sequence: CASSYDSLSGANVLTF. DNA of the CDR3: TGTGCCAGCAGTTACGATTCCCTTTCTGGGGCCAACGTCCTGACTTTC.

The chain combines TRBV4-3 with TRBJ1-6; D unresolved. CDR1 is LGHNA and CDR2 is YSLEER in the germline V gene. V lost 0 bases to trimming and J lost 1 base, with 13 bases between them. The CDR3 runs 18 residues. The CDR3 sequence is CASSQDVGRGSYNSPLHF. For the CDR3, the DNA is TGCGCCAGCAGCCAAGATGTCGGGCGGGGATCCTATAATTCACCCCTCCACTTT.

This clonotype was picked up a small number of times. The rearrangement uses TRBV20-1 and TRBJ1-2; D uncertain. The CDR3 contains 12 residues. CDR1 DFQATT and CDR2 SNEGSKA come from the germline V gene (reference sequence). The V end lost 7 bases, the J end lost 2 bases, and 11 bases lay between the germline ends. The CDR3 region has the DNA TGCAGTGTTTATACAGTAAACTATGGCTACACCTTC. Translated, it gives CSVYTVNYGYTF.

There are many counts of this clonotype. This chain links TRBV6-5 with TRBJ1-6; unclear D gene. Germline-derived CDR1 and CDR2 are MNHEY and SVGAGI. Trimming pared 2 bases from V and 8 bases from J, leaving 13 bases between. CDR3 length: 15 residues. The CDR3 nucleotides read TGTGCCAGCAGTTACGAACCCCGTGCCGATTCACCCCTCCACTTT. This sequence encodes CASSYEPRADSPLHF.

This clonotype occurred a few times. The V gene is TRBV20-1, the J gene TRBJ2-5; TRBD2 might be the D (5 bases). This CDR3 has 13 amino acids. V was shortened by 3 bases and J by 3 bases, with 11 bases between the two germline ends. Germline-derived CDR1 and CDR2 are DFQATT and SNEGSKA (reference sequence). CDR3 sequence reads: CSASSLGKETQYF. The CDR3 nucleotides read TGCAGTGCTAGTTCCCTCGGGAAAGAGACCCAGTACTTC.

This chain links TRBV6-5 with TRBJ2-3; D unresolved. Trimming removed 2 bases from V and 8 bases from J, with 8 bases in between. This CDR3 is built from 12 residues. CDR1 is MNHEY, CDR2 SVGAGI, per germline. The CDR3 sequence is CASSYKTGTQYF. CDR3 nucleotide sequence: TGTGCCAGCAGTTACAAGACCGGTACGCAGTATTTT.

As DNA, the CDR3 is TGCGCCAGCAGCTTACTAGCGTCGAGCACAGATACGCAGTATTTT. Its translation: CASSLLASSTDTQYF. J is TRBJ2-3 and V is TRBV5-1; 7 bases line up with TRBD2. Germline lookup yields CDR1 SGHRS and CDR2 YFSETQ. CDR3 length equals 15 residues. Trimming removed 2 bases from V and 0 bases from J; junction bases left unmatched: 3.

The table lists this clonotype with many counts. This sequence joins TRBV10-3 and TRBJ2-5; D call uncertain. V lost 0 bases and J lost 7, with 12 bases in between. The CDR3 totals 14 residues. CDR1 is ENHRY and CDR2 is SYGVKD in the germline V gene. DNA of the CDR3: TGTGCCATCAGTGAGTCGGCCAGCCGGTGGACCCAGTACTTC. This codes for CAISESASRWTQYF.

The V and J genes are TRBV12-3 or TRBV12-4 and TRBJ2-5; 7 nucleotides line up with TRBD2. J was trimmed by 4 bases and V by 0 bases; bases with no gene match: 5. The CDR3 extends over 15 amino acids. The CDR3 nucleotides read TGTGCCAGCAGTTTAGCGCCGGGGGAGGGAGAGACCCAGTACTTC. Protein product: CASSLAPGEGETQYF.

The chain has TRBV4-3 and TRBJ1-2; D remains ambiguous. This CDR3 has 13 residues. CDR1 is LGHNA and CDR2 is YSLEER in the germline V gene. V was pared by 6 bases and J by 3 bases, with 11 bases between. The chain's CDR3 is CASRNGPDYGYTF. The DNA of the CDR3 is TGCGCCAGCAGAAATGGACCGGACTATGGCTACACCTTC.

The rearrangement links TRBV4-1 to TRBJ1-1; D gene unclear. V gave up 0 bases and J gave up 5 bases, with 34 bases separating them. Looked up from germline, CDR1 is MGHRA and CDR2 is YSYEKL. The CDR3 extends over 22 amino acids. The CDR3 bases are TGCGCCAGCAGCCAAGATCTAATCGCCGGGTTCGGACCGGGAGTAGGAGAGACTGAAGCTTTCTTT. This codes for CASSQDLIAGFGPGVGETEAFF.

This clonotype was seen ten or more times. One end of the junction varies from germline; a read error may be responsible. V and J are TRBV7-2 and TRBJ2-3; D gene unclear. The CDR3 totals 14 residues. The V gene's germline CDR1 is SGHTA and CDR2 FQGNSA. CDR3 sequence reads: CASSLRASTDTQYF. The CDR3 bases are TGCGCCAGCAGCTTGCGAGCCAGCACAGATACGCAGTATTTT.

In its sample, this clonotype was seen a few times. The chain carries TRBV24-1 and TRBJ2-7; D unresolved. Germline V gene lookup returns CDR1 KGHDR and CDR2 SFDVKD. Trimming took off 9 bases at V and 6 bases at J, with 14 bases between the two ends. This CDR3 region has 12 residues. CDR3 in DNA: TGTGCCACCGGAGCCAGCTCAGGCGAGCAGTACTTC. Translating it yields CATGASSGEQYF.

At least ten counts were recorded for this clonotype. The CDR3 protein is CSAPRVSNTEAFF. The CDR3 nucleotides read TGCAGTGCTCCTAGAGTCTCGAACACTGAAGCTTTCTTT. The rearrangement uses TRBV20-1 and TRBJ1-1; no clear D. CDR3 length: 13 residues. Germline V gene sequence: CDR1 DFQATT, CDR2 SNEGSKA (reference sequence). Trimming left V 5 bases short and J 1 base short, with 11 bases between.

This clonotype was seen at least ten times. The rearrangement uses TRBV7-2 and TRBJ1-1; a weak D match, TRBD1 (5 bases). Germline CDR1 and CDR2: SGHTA and FQGNSA. The CDR3 runs 14 residues. V was cut by 7 bases and J by 1 base, with 13 bases left in between. CDR3 residues: CASTLHGANTEAFF. DNA for the CDR3: TGTGCCAGCACCCTACACGGGGCGAACACTGAAGCTTTCTTT.

The chain joins TRBV20-1 to TRBJ1-5; D remains ambiguous. Germline V lookup: CDR1 DFQATT, CDR2 SNEGSKA (reference sequence). This CDR3 has 15 residues. Trimming took off 1 base at V and 0 bases at J, with 10 bases between the two ends. CDR3 residues: CSARAKSYSNQPQHF. The CDR3 DNA reads as TGCAGTGCTAGAGCGAAATCTTATAGCAATCAGCCCCAGCATTTT.

This clonotype came up many times. The chain employs TRBV10-2 and TRBJ2-1; 7 bases are a match to TRBD2. After removal of 8 bases from V and 8 bases from J, the junction contained 12 bases not matched to a gene. Germline loops: CDR1 WSHSY, CDR2 SAAADI. The CDR3 extends over 14 amino acids. The CDR3 is CASHRDYHSHEQFF. The DNA for the CDR3 is TGCGCCAGCCACCGGGACTACCACTCTCATGAGCAGTTCTTC.

The chain links TRBV30 to TRBJ1-2; D not resolved. Trimming removed 4 bases from V and 4 bases from J, with 10 bases in between. The CDR3 has 12 residues. CDR1 GTSNPN and CDR2 SVGIG come from the germline V gene (reference sequence). The CDR3 is CAWTYSSYGYTF. Here the CDR3 DNA reads TGTGCCTGGACGTACTCCTCCTATGGCTACACCTTC.

This clonotype was detected many times. V usage is TRBV28 and J usage is TRBJ2-7; D might be TRBD2 (5 bases). Germline CDR1 and CDR2: MDHEN and SYDVKM. Trimming took off 5 bases at V and 2 bases at J, with 13 bases between the two ends. CDR3 length: 14 amino acids. As DNA, the CDR3 is TGTGCCAGCAGTGCCTCCGGGATTGCCTACGAGCAGTACTTC. This codes for CASSASGIAYEQYF.